The rows below give T cell receptor beta chains drawn from one sample of a study of T cells in Graves' hyperthyroidism and ophthalmopathy. TCRdb called the multiplex PCR reads again in MiXCR, with one record for every CDR3 protein. The table includes more than 550,000 distinct CDR3 sequences, 17% detected once. Source material: blood. These receptors were taken from a man aged 45-65 years with Graves' hyperthyroidism. Both conserved end residues are part of each CDR3. Each record gives: CDR3 DNA, CDR3 protein, D gene, clone size, V gene, J gene. A D gene is named only where the DNA matches it firmly. Part of the rows lack a size; the others show once, few, many or a class for expanded clones.

TGTGCCAGCAACCCCGACCGGGACTATCATTACGAGCAGTACTTC	CASNPDRDYHYEQYF	TRBD2	many	TRBV6-2/TRBV6-3	TRBJ2-7
TGTGCCTGGAGTGTACCCGGGACTAGTAAGAGTTTT	CAWSVPGTSKSF	TRBD2	.	TRBV30	TRBJ2-2
TGTGCCAGCCAACTATGGGAACTAGCGGGAACCGGGGAGCTGTTTTTT	CASQLWELAGTGELFF	TRBD2	.	TRBV28	TRBJ2-2
TGTGCCAGCAGCCGGGGACAGGGGGACCAAGAGACCCAGTACTTC	CASSRGQGDQETQYF	TRBD1	.	TRBV3-1	TRBJ2-5
TGTGCCAGCAGTGAAGTGGGAGGGGAGACAGGCTCCTACGAGCAGTACTTC	CASSEVGGETGSYEQYF	.	.	TRBV2	TRBJ2-7
TGCAGCCCCACCGGCAACAGTAACGGTCAGCCCCAGCATTTT	CSPTGNSNGQPQHF	.	many	TRBV20-1	TRBJ1-5
TGTGCCAGCAGCTCTGAGGCGAGGGCTGGGGCCAACGTCCTGACTTTC	CASSSEARAGANVLTF	.	many	TRBV7-9	TRBJ2-6
TGCAGCGTTGAATCGACAGGAAGATCCCATGGCTACACCTTC	CSVESTGRSHGYTF	.	.	TRBV29-1	TRBJ1-2
TGTGCTAGTGGTTTCCTGGCAGGACCCACAGATACGCAGTATTTT	CASGFLAGPTDTQYF	.	.	TRBV12-5	TRBJ2-3
TGTGCCAGCAGCTTATTGGGAACCGGGGAGCTGTTTTTT	CASSLLGTGELFF	.	many	TRBV11-2	TRBJ2-2
TGCGCCAGCAGTCCGGACAGGGGATACACCGGGGAGCTGTTTTTT	CASSPDRGYTGELFF	TRBD1	.	TRBV10-1	TRBJ2-2
TGCGCCAGCGGGTCACCCATCAAGGAGATGGATTCACCCCTCCACTTT	CASGSPIKEMDSPLHF	.	few	TRBV4-3	TRBJ1-6
TGTGCCAGCAGCCTAGCTGGGACTAGCGAACCAGATACGCAGTATTTT	CASSLAGTSEPDTQYF	TRBD2	many	TRBV7-9	TRBJ2-3
TGTGCCAGCAGTCCGATGAACACTGAAGCTTTCTTT	CASSPMNTEAFF	.	many	TRBV12-3/TRBV12-4	TRBJ1-1
TGTGCCAGCAGTTTAATTCGGCAAAGCTCCTACAATGAGCAGTTCTTC	CASSLIRQSSYNEQFF	.	many	TRBV28	TRBJ2-1
TGTGCCAGCAGTCAGGGGACAGGGGGCGGGACTGAAGCTTTCTTT	CASSQGTGGGTEAFF	TRBD1	.	TRBV12-3/TRBV12-4	TRBJ1-1
TGTGCCAGCAGCTTAGGGAGGACTAGCGGGAAGAATGAGCAGTTCTTC	CASSLGRTSGKNEQFF	TRBD2	.	TRBV7-2	TRBJ2-1
TGTGCCAGCAGTTACTCGATAGTATATAGTGAAAAACTGTTTTTT	CASSYSIVYSEKLFF	.	many	TRBV6-2/TRBV6-3	TRBJ1-4
TGTGCCAGCAGCTTAAGGGCTAGCGGGAGAGATACGCAGTATTTT	CASSLRASGRDTQYF	TRBD2	few	TRBV7-3	TRBJ2-3
TGTGCCAGCAGCTTAGGGCTCTTGGGAGTGAACACTGAAGCTTTCTTT	CASSLGLLGVNTEAFF	.	.	TRBV7-8	TRBJ1-1
TGTGCCAGCAGCCAGGCCACCTGGGGTCAGCCCCAGCATTTT	CASSQATWGQPQHF	.	.	TRBV5-5	TRBJ1-5
TGTGCCTGGAGTGTATGGGGGGAAGAAGCTTTCTTT	CAWSVWGEEAFF	.	many	TRBV30	TRBJ1-1
TGCAGTGTTGTTACGCTCCGGGACAGGGACGCCAATGAGCAGTTCTTC	CSVVTLRDRDANEQFF	TRBD1	.	TRBV20-1	TRBJ2-1
TGCAGTGCTACAAGACAGGGCTTGCTGGAAAACATTCAGTACTTC	CSATRQGLLENIQYF	TRBD1	many	TRBV20-1	TRBJ2-4
TGTGCCAGCAGCTCCACTAGCGGACTCACAGATACGCAGTATTTT	CASSSTSGLTDTQYF	TRBD2	many	TRBV11-2	TRBJ2-3
TGTGCCACCAGTGATGGGGGACAGTGGAATCAGCCCCAGCATTTT	CATSDGGQWNQPQHF	TRBD1	many	TRBV24-1	TRBJ1-5
TGCGCCAGCATGTACGGCGGGAAATCCTACAATGAGCAGTTCTTC	CASMYGGKSYNEQFF	.	few	TRBV10-2	TRBJ2-1